This TCR beta chain stems from a study of T cells in localized non-small cell lung cancer. Concerning this clone itself: Its antigen is not known.

V lost 3 bases and J lost 9, with 15 bases in between. The CDR3 sequence is 14 residues long. The V gene's germline CDR1 is SGHTA and CDR2 FQGNSA. Whole-study findings and limits: It was uninvolved adjacent lung that showed the highest T cell clonality, exceeding tumor. The appearance of a median around 57 of the top 100 tumor clones was seen in adjacent lung. Longer overall survival was associated with a higher density of T cells in the blood. Without multi-region sequencing, intratumor heterogeneity could not be excluded.

TCRdb's copy holds only in-frame clones and misses some; the assay was immunoSEQ multiplex PCR. The sample lists tens of thousands of clones; roughly 91% were seen once. The V gene is TRBV7-2, the J gene TRBJ2-4; D is tentatively TRBD1 or TRBD2 (5 bases each). The TCR comes from a male donor aged 60 or over with stage I lung adenocarcinoma. Sequencing was performed on peripheral blood, taken before any cancer treatment. The CDR3 DNA reads TGTGCCAGCAGCTTCAAGGGACCGGGATCCATTCAGTACTTC. This sequence encodes CASSFKGPGSIQYF.